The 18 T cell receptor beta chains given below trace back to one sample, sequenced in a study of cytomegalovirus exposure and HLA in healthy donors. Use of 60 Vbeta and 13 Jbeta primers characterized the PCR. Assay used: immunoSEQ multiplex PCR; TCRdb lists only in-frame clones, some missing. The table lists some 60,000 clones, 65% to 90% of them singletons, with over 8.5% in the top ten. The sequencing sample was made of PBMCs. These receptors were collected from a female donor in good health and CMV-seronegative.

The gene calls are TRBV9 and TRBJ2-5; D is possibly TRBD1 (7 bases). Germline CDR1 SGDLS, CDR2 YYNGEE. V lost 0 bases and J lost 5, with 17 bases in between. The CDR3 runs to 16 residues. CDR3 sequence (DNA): TGTGCCAGCAGCGTAGAATTCCGGGGGACAGCGGAGACCCAGTACTTC. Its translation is CASSVEFRGTAETQYF.

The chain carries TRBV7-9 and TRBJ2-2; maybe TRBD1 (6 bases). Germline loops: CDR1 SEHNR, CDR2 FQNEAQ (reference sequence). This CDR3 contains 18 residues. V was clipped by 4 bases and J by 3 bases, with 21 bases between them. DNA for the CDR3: TGTGCCAGCAGCTCTAGCCTGTACCAGGGGCGGGACACCGGGGAGCTGTTTTTT. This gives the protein CASSSSLYQGRDTGELFF.

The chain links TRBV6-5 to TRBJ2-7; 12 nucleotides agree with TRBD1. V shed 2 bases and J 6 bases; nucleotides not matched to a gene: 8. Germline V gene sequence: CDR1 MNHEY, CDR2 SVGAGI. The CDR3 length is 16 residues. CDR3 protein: CASSYGTGTGGFEQYF. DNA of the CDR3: TGTGCCAGCAGTTACGGTACCGGGACAGGGGGCTTCGAGCAGTACTTC.

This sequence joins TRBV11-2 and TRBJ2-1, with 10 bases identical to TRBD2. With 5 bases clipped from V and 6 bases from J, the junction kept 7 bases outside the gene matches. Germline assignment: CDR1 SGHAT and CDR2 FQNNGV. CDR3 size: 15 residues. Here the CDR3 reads CASSPPSGRLNEQFF. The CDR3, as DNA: TGTGCCAGCAGCCCACCTAGCGGGAGACTCAATGAGCAGTTCTTC. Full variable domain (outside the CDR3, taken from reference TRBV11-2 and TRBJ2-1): EAGVAQSPRYKIIEKRQSVAFWCNPISGHATLYWYQQILGQGPKLLIQFQNNGVVDDSQLPKDRFSAERLKGVDSTLKIQPAKLEDSAVYLCASSPPSGRLNEQFFGPGTRLTVL.

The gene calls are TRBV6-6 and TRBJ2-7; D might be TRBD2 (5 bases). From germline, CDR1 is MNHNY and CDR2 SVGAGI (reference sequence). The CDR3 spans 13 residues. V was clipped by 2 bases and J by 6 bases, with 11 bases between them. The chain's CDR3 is CASSYTVGVEQYF. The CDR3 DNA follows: TGTGCCAGCAGTTACACAGTCGGGGTCGAGCAGTACTTC.

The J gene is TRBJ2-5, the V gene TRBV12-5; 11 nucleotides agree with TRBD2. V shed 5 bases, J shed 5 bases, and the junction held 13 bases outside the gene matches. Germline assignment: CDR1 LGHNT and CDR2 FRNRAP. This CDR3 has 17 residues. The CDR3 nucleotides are TGTGCTAGTGGTACCCGACTAGCGGGGATACCTGGGGAGACCCAGTACTTC. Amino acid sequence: CASGTRLAGIPGETQYF.

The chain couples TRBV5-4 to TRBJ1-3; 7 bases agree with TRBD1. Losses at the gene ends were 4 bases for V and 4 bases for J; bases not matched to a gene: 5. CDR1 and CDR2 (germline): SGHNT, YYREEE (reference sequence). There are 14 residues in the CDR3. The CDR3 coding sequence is TGTGCCAGCAGCCACCGGGACAGCGGAAACACCATATATTTT. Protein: CASSHRDSGNTIYF.

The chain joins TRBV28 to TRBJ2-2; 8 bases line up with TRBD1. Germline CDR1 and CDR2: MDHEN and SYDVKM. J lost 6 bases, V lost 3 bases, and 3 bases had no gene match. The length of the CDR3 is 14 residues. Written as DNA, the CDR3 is TGTGCCAGCAGTTTCCACAGGGGGTCCGGGGAGCTGTTTTTT. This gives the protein CASSFHRGSGELFF.

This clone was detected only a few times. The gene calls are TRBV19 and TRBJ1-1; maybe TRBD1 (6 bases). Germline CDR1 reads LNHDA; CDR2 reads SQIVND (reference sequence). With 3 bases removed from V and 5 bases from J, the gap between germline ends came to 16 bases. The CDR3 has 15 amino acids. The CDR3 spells CASSMTTGARTEAFF. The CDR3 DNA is TGTGCCAGTAGTATGACGACAGGTGCGAGGACTGAAGCTTTCTTT.

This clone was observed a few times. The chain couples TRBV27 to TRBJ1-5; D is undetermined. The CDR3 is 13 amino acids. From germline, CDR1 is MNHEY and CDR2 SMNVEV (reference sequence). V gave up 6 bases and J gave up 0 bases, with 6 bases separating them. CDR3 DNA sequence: TGTGCCAGCAGCCCTTATAGCAATCAGCCCCAGCATTTT. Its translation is CASSPYSNQPQHF.

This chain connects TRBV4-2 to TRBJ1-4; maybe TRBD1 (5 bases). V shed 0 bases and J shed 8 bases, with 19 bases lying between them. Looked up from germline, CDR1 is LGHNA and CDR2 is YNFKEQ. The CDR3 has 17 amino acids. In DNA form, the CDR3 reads TGTGCCAGCAGCCAAGACCTCTTTGGGGCAGGAGAAGAAAAACTGTTTTTT. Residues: CASSQDLFGAGEEKLFF.

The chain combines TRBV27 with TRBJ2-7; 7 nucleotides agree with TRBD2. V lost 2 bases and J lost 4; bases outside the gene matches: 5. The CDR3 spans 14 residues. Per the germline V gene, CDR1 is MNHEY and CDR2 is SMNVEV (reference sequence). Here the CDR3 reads CASSLGGSFYEQYF. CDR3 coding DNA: TGTGCCAGCAGTTTAGGCGGGAGTTTTTACGAGCAGTACTTC.

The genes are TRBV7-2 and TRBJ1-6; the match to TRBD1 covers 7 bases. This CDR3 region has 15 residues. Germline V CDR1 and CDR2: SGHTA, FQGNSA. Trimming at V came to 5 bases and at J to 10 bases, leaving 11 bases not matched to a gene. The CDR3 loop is CASSPFEGAGSPLHF. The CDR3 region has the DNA TGTGCCAGCAGCCCGTTCGAGGGGGCAGGGTCACCCCTCCACTTT.

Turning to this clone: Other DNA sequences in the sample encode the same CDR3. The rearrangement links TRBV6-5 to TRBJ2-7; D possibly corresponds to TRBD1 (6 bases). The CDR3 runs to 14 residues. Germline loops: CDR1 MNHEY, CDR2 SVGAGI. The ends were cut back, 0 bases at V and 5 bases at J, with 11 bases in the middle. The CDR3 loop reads CASSYSLQGHEQYF. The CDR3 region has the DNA TGTGCCAGCAGTTACTCTTTACAGGGTCACGAGCAGTACTTC.

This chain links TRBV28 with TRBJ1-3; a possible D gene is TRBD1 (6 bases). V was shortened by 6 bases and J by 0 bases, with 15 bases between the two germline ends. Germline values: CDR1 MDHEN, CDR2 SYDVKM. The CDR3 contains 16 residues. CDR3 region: CASRTGGLPSGNTIYF. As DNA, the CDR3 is TGTGCCAGCAGGACCGGGGGGCTCCCCTCTGGAAACACCATATATTTT.

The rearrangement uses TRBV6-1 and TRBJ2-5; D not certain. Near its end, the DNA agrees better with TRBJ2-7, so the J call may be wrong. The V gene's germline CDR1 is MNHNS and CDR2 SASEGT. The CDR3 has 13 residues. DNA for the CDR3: TGTGCCAGCAGTGAAGCCACTACCTACGAGCAGTACTTC. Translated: CASSEATTYEQYF.

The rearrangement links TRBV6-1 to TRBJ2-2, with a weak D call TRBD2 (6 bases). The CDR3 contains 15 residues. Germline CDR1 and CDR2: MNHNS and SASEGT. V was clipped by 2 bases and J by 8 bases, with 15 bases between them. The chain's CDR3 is CASSEPWREGGELFF. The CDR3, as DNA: TGTGCCAGCAGTGAACCATGGCGGGAAGGTGGGGAGCTGTTTTTT.

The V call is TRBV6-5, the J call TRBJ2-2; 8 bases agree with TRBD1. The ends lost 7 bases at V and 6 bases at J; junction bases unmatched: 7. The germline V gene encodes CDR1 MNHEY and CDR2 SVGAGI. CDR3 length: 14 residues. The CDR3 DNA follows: TGTGCCAGCATAGGGGACAGGCGCGCCGGGGAGCTGTTTTTT. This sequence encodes CASIGDRRAGELFF.